Shown below are 22 T cell receptor beta chains from a single sample sequenced in a study of T cell repertoires in cytomegalovirus infection. No antigen is known for these receptors. TCRdb passed the reads through MiXCR, listing each CDR3 protein once. The sample comprises about 340,000 distinct CDR3 sequences, around 29% of which are singletons, and around 18% rests with the top ten. This specimen was cultured PBMCs, taken from culture after CMV antigen stimulation. The receptors shown here come from a human donor in good health (CMV status not recorded). Some clones in this sample may be carry-over from other donors' samples.

The V call is TRBV7-6, the J call TRBJ1-6; D unresolved. Trimming took 3 bases from V and 9 from J, leaving 12 bases between them. The CDR3 length is 14 residues. Germline V lookup: CDR1 SGHVS, CDR2 FNYEAQ. This CDR3 reads CASSLSRLSSPLHF. CDR3 in DNA: TGTGCCAGCAGCTTGTCCCGGCTCAGTTCACCCCTCCACTTT.

Here the CDR3 DNA reads TGTGCCAGCAGTGAAGCAAGTACCTACGAGCAGTACTTC. It translates to CASSEASTYEQYF. This rearrangement joins TRBV6-1 to TRBJ2-7; D gene ambiguous. Germline values: CDR1 MNHNS, CDR2 SASEGT. This CDR3 is built from 13 residues. V dropped 0 bases and J dropped 2 bases, with 5 bases sitting between them.

In its sample, this clonotype was seen a few times. This sequence joins TRBV6-1 and TRBJ2-7; D is possibly TRBD1 (5 bases). Per germline, CDR1 MNHNS and CDR2 SASEGT. The CDR3 spans 13 residues. V was pared by 6 bases and J by 3 bases, with 12 bases between. CDR3 loop: CASRTGHDYEQYF. The CDR3 coding sequence is TGTGCCAGCAGAACAGGTCACGACTACGAGCAGTACTTC.

V and J are TRBV12-3 or TRBV12-4 and TRBJ2-3; no reliable D call. The V and J ends lost 3 bases and 5 bases respectively, with 12 bases between them. The CDR3 length is 14 residues. The CDR3 reads CASSLAVARDTQYF. For the CDR3, the DNA is TGTGCCAGCAGTTTGGCGGTCGCCCGAGATACGCAGTATTTT.

This clonotype was picked up a small number of times. The J gene is TRBJ1-5, the V gene TRBV7-2, with D unresolved. In germline, CDR1 is SGHTA, CDR2 FQGNSA. Between the trimmed V and J ends, which lost 1 base and 0 bases, there was a span of 7 bases. The CDR3 is made up of 15 amino acids. The CDR3 spells CASSLEGNSNQPQHF. The CDR3 region has the DNA TGTGCCAGCAGCTTAGAGGGAAATAGCAATCAGCCCCAGCATTTT.

The chain employs TRBV4-1 and TRBJ2-2; TRBD2 might be the D (6 bases). Germline V CDR1 and CDR2: MGHRA, YSYEKL. V was pared by 4 bases and J by 8 bases, with 11 bases between. The CDR3 has 13 amino acids. As DNA, the CDR3 is TGCGCCAGCAGCCGCAGGGACTCTGGGGAGCTGTTTTTT. Translating gives CASSRRDSGELFF.

This clonotype was recorded many times. This chain links TRBV30 with TRBJ2-7; D gene unclear. The germline V gene has CDR1 GTSNPN and CDR2 SVGIG (reference sequence). V lost 0 bases and J 3 bases, leaving 6 bases between the germline ends. This CDR3 is built from 12 residues. The CDR3 spells CAWSVLSYEQYF. The CDR3, as DNA: TGTGCCTGGAGTGTACTAAGCTACGAGCAGTACTTC.

The gene calls are TRBV7-8 and TRBJ2-5, with D tentatively TRBD1 (6 bases). Germline assignment: CDR1 SGHVS and CDR2 FQNEAQ. Trimming removed 5 bases at V and 3 bases at J, with 22 bases between. There are 17 residues in the CDR3. The CDR3 coding sequence is TGTGCCAGCAGCCCCAACAGGGTTTGGGGATCCAAAGAGACCCAGTACTTC. Its protein is CASSPNRVWGSKETQYF.

This clonotype was observed a handful of times. The J gene is TRBJ2-5, the V gene TRBV7-6; 7 positions agree with TRBD1. Germline CDR1 SGHVS, CDR2 FNYEAQ. This CDR3 comprises 15 residues. V shed 5 bases, J shed 5 bases, and the junction held 11 bases outside the gene matches. CDR3 sequence reads: CASSPGGVRGETQYF. DNA for the CDR3: TGTGCCAGCAGCCCGGGTGGCGTCAGGGGGGAGACCCAGTACTTC.

This clonotype appeared a few times. V and J are TRBV25-1 and TRBJ2-7; 7 bases fit TRBD2. The CDR3 is 14 amino acids. The V and J ends lost 3 bases and 1 base, in that order; junction bases with no gene match: 3. CDR1 and CDR2 (germline): MGHDK, SYGVNS. The DNA for the CDR3 is TGTGCCAGCAGTGAGGGCGGGAGATCCTACGAGCAGTACTTC. Translated: CASSEGGRSYEQYF.

This clonotype was detected a few times. The rearrangement uses TRBV5-1 and TRBJ2-1; weak D call: TRBD2 (8 bases). The CDR3 contains 14 residues. V was shortened by 3 bases and J by 10 bases, with 17 bases between the two germline ends. Germline V gives CDR1 SGHRS, CDR2 YFSETQ. CDR3 sequence: CASSSGGGAGEQFF. In nucleotides, the CDR3 is TGCGCCAGCAGCTCGGGAGGGGGCGCGGGGGAGCAGTTCTTC. The entire variable domain, with the rest obtained from reference TRBV5-1 and TRBJ2-1, is as follows: KAGVTQTPRYLIKTRGQQVTLSCSPISGHRSVSWYQQTPGQGLQFLFEYFSETQRNKGNFPGRFSGRQFSNSRSEMNVSTLELGDSALYLCASSSGGGAGEQFFGPGTRLTVL.

The chain has TRBV4-1 and TRBJ1-2; the D gene is possibly TRBD1 (5 bases). V dropped 4 bases and J dropped 6 bases, with 24 bases sitting between them. The CDR3 is 17 residues long. Germline V gene data show CDR1 as MGHRA and CDR2 as YSYEKL. This chain's CDR3 is CASSPEEMRGTYDGYTF. CDR3 DNA: TGCGCCAGCAGCCCAGAGGAAATGAGAGGGACCTATGATGGCTACACCTTC.

The chain joins TRBV5-1 to TRBJ1-5, with D maybe TRBD1 (6 bases). The ends were cut back, 5 bases at V and 5 bases at J, with 14 bases in the middle. CDR3 length: 14 amino acids. CDR1 is SGHRS, CDR2 YFSETQ, per germline. The CDR3 reads CASSQGTEDQPQHF. CDR3 DNA: TGCGCCAGCAGTCAGGGGACGGAGGATCAGCCCCAGCATTTT.

For this clonotype: One junction end disagrees with the germline gene, perhaps due to a read error. The V gene is TRBV12-3 or TRBV12-4, the J gene TRBJ2-7; D not certain. This CDR3 region has 15 residues. As DNA, the CDR3 is TGTGCCAGCAGCTTAGCAGTAGGAAGCTCCTACGAGCAGTACTTC. Translation gives CASSLAVGSSYEQYF.

The chain is built from TRBV6-1 and TRBJ1-2; no definite D call. CDR1 and CDR2 from the germline V gene are MNHNS and SASEGT. This CDR3 region has 13 residues. The V gene lost 7 bases and the J gene lost 3 bases, with 12 bases spanning the gap. CDR3 loop: CASTQGGYYGYTF. For the CDR3, the DNA is TGTGCCAGCACCCAAGGAGGGTACTATGGCTACACCTTC.

The V and J genes are TRBV12-3 or TRBV12-4 and TRBJ1-5; no clear D gene. The CDR3 has 14 amino acids. V lost 6 bases and J lost 3, with 12 bases in between. The CDR3 bases are TGTGCCAGCAGCGCCGGGGAACTCAATCAGCCCCAGCATTTT. Its translation: CASSAGELNQPQHF.

The rearrangement joins TRBV6-1 to TRBJ2-6; 8 nucleotides agree with TRBD1. The junction had 7 bases not matched to a gene; V was cut back by 6 bases and J by 0 bases. The CDR3 has 17 residues. Germline V gene sequence: CDR1 MNHNS, CDR2 SASEGT. For the CDR3, the DNA is TGTGCCAGCAGCTTTGACAGGGGAAGCTCTGGGGCCAACGTCCTGACTTTC. Residues: CASSFDRGSSGANVLTF.

Written as DNA, the CDR3 is TGTGCCAGCCCAATTAGGTGGATGAATCAGCCCCAGCATTTT. Its protein is CASPIRWMNQPQHF. The chain carries TRBV19 and TRBJ1-5; unclear D gene. Germline V gene lookup returns CDR1 LNHDA and CDR2 SQIVND (reference sequence). The CDR3 covers 14 residues. The germline V and J ends were trimmed by 9 bases and 4 bases, with 16 bases remaining between them.

This clonotype was seen only a few times. The chain couples TRBV12-3 or TRBV12-4 to TRBJ1-4, with D possibly being TRBD1 (5 bases). With 3 bases removed from V and 11 bases from J, the gap between germline ends came to 13 bases. There are 13 residues in the CDR3. CDR3 protein: CASSFIGTDKLFF. CDR3 bases: TGTGCCAGCAGTTTTATTGGGACGGACAAACTGTTTTTT.

This rearrangement joins TRBV7-9 to TRBJ2-7; 12 nucleotides agree with TRBD2. The CDR3 totals 16 residues. Germline V gene lookup returns CDR1 SEHNR and CDR2 FQNEAQ (reference sequence). The junction had 7 bases not matched to a gene; V was cut back by 2 bases and J by 5 bases. The CDR3 DNA follows: TGTGCCAGCAGCTTACGACTAGCGGGGGAACACAACGAGCAGTACTTC. This translates into CASSLRLAGEHNEQYF.

The chain uses TRBV12-3 or TRBV12-4 and TRBJ2-3; no reliable D call. This CDR3 has 12 amino acids. The germline V and J ends were trimmed by 6 bases and 5 bases, with 9 bases remaining between them. CDR3 loop: CASSNLGDTQYF. The CDR3, as DNA: TGTGCCAGCAGCAACCTAGGAGATACGCAGTATTTT.

This clonotype was seen a few times. The junction does not match germline at one end; this may be a read error. V is TRBV20-1 and J is TRBJ2-5; 10 positions match TRBD2. This CDR3 is 14 amino acids long. The V gene's germline CDR1 is DFQATT and CDR2 SNEGSKA (reference sequence). CDR3 DNA: TGCAGTGCTAGACCGGGACTAGCGCAAGGGACCCAGTACTTC. Its translation: CSARPGLAQGTQYF.